These T cell receptor beta chains were read from a single sample in a study of blood T cell repertoires in COVID-19. The method was immunoSEQ multiplex PCR; TCRdb's version includes in-frame clones alone and lacks a portion of them. The sample has under 45,000 clones, roughly 88% seen once. Sample: peripheral blood. These receptors all come from a man aged 55 to 70 with active COVID-19. CDR3s include the opening cysteine and the closing phenylalanine or tryptophan. The D gene is left open where the match is weak. The size entry is marked missing in some rows and otherwise reads once, few, many or a size class.

TRBV6-6,TRBJ2-1,once,15,TRBD1,CASSPTGNPYNEQFF,TGTGCCAGCAGTCCGACAGGGAACCCCTACAATGAGCAGTTCTTC
TRBV21-1,TRBJ1-5,-,14,-,CATKPGVVNQPQHF,TGTGCCACCAAACCCGGGGTGGTCAATCAGCCCCAGCATTTT
TRBV2,TRBJ2-2,-,14,-,CASKGDANTGELFF,TGTGCCAGCAAGGGGGATGCGAACACCGGGGAGCTGTTTTTT
TRBV19,TRBJ2-7,-,16,TRBD2,CASSTWRTSGSAEQYF,TGTGCCAGTAGTACATGGCGGACTAGCGGGAGTGCCGAGCAGTACTTC
TRBV5-1,TRBJ2-5,-,15,-,CASSLIPGVQETQYF,TGCGCCAGCAGCTTGATCCCGGGAGTCCAAGAGACCCAGTACTTC
TRBV5-5,TRBJ1-4,-,16,TRBD1,CASSQQGSWSNEKLFF,TGTGCCAGCAGCCAACAGGGGAGTTGGTCTAATGAAAAACTGTTTTTT
TRBV5-1,TRBJ2-2,-,17,TRBD1,CASSQDRGLSGTGELFF,TGCGCCAGCAGCCAGGACAGGGGGCTTTCGGGCACCGGGGAGCTGTTTTTT
TRBV24-1,TRBJ2-4,-,15,-,CATSESGVAKNIQYF,TGTGCCACCAGTGAAAGCGGAGTAGCCAAAAACATTCAGTACTTC
TRBV19,TRBJ2-7,few,16,TRBD2,CASSPWTSGSGGEQYF,TGTGCCAGTAGTCCCTGGACTAGCGGGAGTGGAGGAGAGCAGTACTTC
TRBV4-2,TRBJ1-1,-,16,TRBD1,CASSQDPGTGNTEAFF,TGTGCCAGCAGCCAAGACCCCGGGACAGGGAACACTGAAGCTTTCTTT
TRBV27,TRBJ1-4,-,14,-,CASSPLGSDEKLFF,TGTGCCAGCAGTCCCCTCGGGTCGGATGAAAAACTGTTTTTT
TRBV4-2,TRBJ1-6,-,17,TRBD1,CASSQSLEGQGASPLHF,TGTGCCAGCAGCCAGTCCTTGGAGGGACAGGGGGCGTCACCCCTCCACTTT
TRBV6-5,TRBJ2-1,-,14,TRBD2,CASYPGLEGNEQFF,TGTGCCAGCTACCCGGGACTAGAGGGCAATGAGCAGTTCTTC
TRBV3-1/TRBV3-2,TRBJ1-1,few,20,TRBD1,CASSQDPLGQGEKGDTEAFF,TGTGCCAGCAGCCAAGATCCGCTCGGACAGGGGGAGAAAGGGGACACTGAAGCTTTCTTT
TRBV7-2,TRBJ1-4,-,19,-,CASSLSRRAGSLTNEKLFF,TGTGCCAGCAGCTTATCGCGGAGGGCAGGGAGTCTTACTAATGAAAAACTGTTTTTT
TRBV5-8,TRBJ2-7,-,15,TRBD2,CASSPWGSGSYEQYF,TGTGCCAGCAGCCCCTGGGGTAGCGGGTCCTACGAGCAGTACTTC
TRBV27,TRBJ2-1,-,15,TRBD1,CASRRGQGGRNEQFF,TGTGCCAGCAGACGGGGACAGGGAGGTAGGAATGAGCAGTTCTTC
TRBV5-4,TRBJ2-7,-,13,TRBD1,CASSGGQGYEQYF,TGTGCCAGCTCTGGGGGACAGGGCTACGAGCAGTACTTC
TRBV28,TRBJ2-7,once,14,TRBD2,CASRRTSGTYEQYF,TGTGCCAGCAGGAGGACTAGCGGGACCTACGAGCAGTACTTC
TRBV21-1,TRBJ2-4,-,17,-,CASSADPQQQAKNIQYF,TGTGCCAGCAGCGCCGACCCGCAACAGCAAGCCAAAAACATTCAGTACTTC
TRBV7-9,TRBJ2-2,-,15,-,CASTQGLINTGELFF,TGTGCCAGCACCCAGGGGCTGATTAACACCGGGGAGCTGTTTTTT
TRBV5-6,TRBJ2-7,-,17,TRBD1,CASRTGTGVGAPYEQYF,TGTGCCAGCAGAACCGGGACAGGGGTTGGAGCCCCCTACGAGCAGTACTTC
TRBV5-4,TRBJ1-4,-,18,-,CASSLRQGIFPTNEKLFF,TGTGCCAGCAGCTTGAGGCAGGGAATTTTCCCAACTAATGAAAAACTGTTTTTT
TRBV3-1/TRBV3-2,TRBJ2-2,-,17,TRBD2,CASSQEGSGRYTGELFF,TGTGCCAGCAGCCAAGAGGGTAGCGGGAGGTACACCGGGGAGCTGTTTTTT
TRBV6-5,TRBJ2-1,-,14,TRBD2,CASSSSGDYNEQFF,TGTGCCAGCAGTTCTAGCGGGGATTACAATGAGCAGTTCTTC
TRBV6-2/TRBV6-3,TRBJ2-1,-,15,TRBD2,CASSHSGRIYNEQFF,TGTGCCAGCAGTCATAGCGGGAGGATTTACAATGAGCAGTTCTTC
TRBV5-1,TRBJ2-3,-,14,-,CASSPGPLTDTQYF,TGCGCCAGCAGCCCTGGGCCCCTCACAGATACGCAGTATTTT
TRBV7-9,TRBJ2-1,-,13,-,CASSFRDSGEQFF,TGTGCCAGCAGCTTTAGGGACTCCGGTGAGCAGTTCTTC
TRBV7-2,TRBJ2-1,few,15,-,CASSFSASSYNEQFF,TGTGCCAGCAGCTTTTCAGCGAGCTCCTACAATGAGCAGTTCTTC
TRBV19,TRBJ1-3,-,16,-,CASSPLQGTWGNTIYF,TGTGCCAGTAGTCCTCTACAGGGAACGTGGGGAAACACCATATATTTT
TRBV3-1/TRBV3-2,TRBJ2-7,once,14,TRBD2,CASSQTSGNYEQYF,TGTGCCAGCAGCCAAACTAGCGGGAACTACGAGCAGTACTTC
TRBV27,TRBJ1-2,-,13,-,CASSSTGPYGYTF,TGTGCCAGCAGTTCGACAGGACCCTATGGCTACACCTTC
TRBV7-9,TRBJ2-3,once,18,TRBD2,CASSLGGLAGTLWDTQYF,TGTGCCAGCAGCTTAGGAGGTCTAGCGGGGACCTTGTGGGATACGCAGTATTTT
TRBV2,TRBJ1-5,-,15,TRBD1,CASTLRQGASQPQHF,TGTGCCAGCACCCTACGACAGGGGGCTAGTCAGCCCCAGCATTTT
TRBV11-3,TRBJ2-5,-,14,-,CASSLGGPGETQYF,TGTGCCAGCAGCTTAGGCGGGCCGGGAGAGACCCAGTACTTC
TRBV18,TRBJ2-2,-,18,TRBD2,CASPSWTSRSVNTGELFF,TGTGCCAGCCCCTCGTGGACTAGCAGATCCGTGAACACCGGGGAGCTGTTTTTT
TRBV5-1,TRBJ2-1,-,15,TRBD2,CASSLAGDSYNEQFF,TGCGCCAGCAGCTTAGCGGGAGACTCTTACAATGAGCAGTTCTTC
TRBV28,TRBJ1-1,-,14,TRBD1,CASTIRQGRTEAFF,TGTGCCAGCACCATACGACAGGGGAGGACTGAAGCTTTCTTT
TRBV24-1,TRBJ2-7,-,13,TRBD2,CATSASGSYEQYF,TGTGCCACCAGTGCTAGCGGGAGTTACGAGCAGTACTTC
TRBV29-1,TRBJ2-7,-,13,TRBD1,CSVVRDRGYEQYF,TGCAGCGTTGTACGGGACAGGGGCTACGAGCAGTACTTC
TRBV5-6,TRBJ2-2,once,16,-,CASSFGAPANTGELFF,TGTGCCAGCAGCTTCGGAGCGCCGGCGAACACCGGGGAGCTGTTTTTT
TRBV19,TRBJ2-2,-,15,-,CASSARPGDAGELFF,TGTGCCAGTAGTGCGCGTCCAGGGGATGCCGGGGAGCTGTTTTTT
TRBV19,TRBJ1-6,once,14,TRBD1,CASSATGPVSPLHF,TGTGCCAGTAGCGCGACAGGGCCGGTTTCACCCCTCCACTTT
TRBV5-4,TRBJ2-7,-,14,TRBD1,CASSRGQRVDEQYF,TGTGCCAGCAGCCGGGGACAGAGGGTGGACGAGCAGTACTTC
TRBV6-2/TRBV6-3,TRBJ2-5,-,16,TRBD2,CASSYSKREGLETQYF,TGTGCCAGCAGTTACTCAAAGCGGGAGGGCCTTGAGACCCAGTACTTC
TRBV9,TRBJ2-1,-,19,TRBD2,CASSVSLTTSGRRDNEQFF,TGTGCCAGCAGCGTTTCCCTTACGACTAGCGGGCGGAGAGACAATGAGCAGTTCTTC
TRBV30,TRBJ2-3,-,14,TRBD2,CAWSSSGIVDTQYF,TGTGCCTGGAGTTCTAGCGGGATAGTAGATACGCAGTATTTT
TRBV30,TRBJ1-2,-,16,-,CAWSVPLVGTNYGYTF,TGTGCCTGGAGTGTACCTCTTGTCGGGACTAACTATGGCTACACCTTC
TRBV18,TRBJ1-3,-,15,TRBD1,CASSAGQGPGNTIYF,TGTGCCAGCTCAGCCGGACAGGGGCCTGGAAACACCATATATTTT
TRBV6-5,TRBJ2-7,-,14,-,CASSSRDKTYEQYF,TGTGCCAGCAGCAGTCGGGACAAGACCTACGAGCAGTACTTC
TRBV19,TRBJ1-5,-,14,TRBD1,CARTGQTDNQPQHF,TGTGCCAGGACGGGACAGACCGACAATCAGCCCCAGCATTTT
TRBV24-1,TRBJ2-3,-,12,-,CATSDPQDTQYF,TGTGCCACCAGTGATCCCCAAGATACGCAGTATTTT